This passage covers 5 T cell receptor beta chains from one sample sequenced in a study of PD-L1 blockade in urothelial cancer. The protocol was immunoSEQ multiplex PCR, while the TCRdb copy is restricted to in-frame clones and leaves out a portion. The sample has about 88,000 clones; roughly 90% are singletons. The input for sequencing was PBMCs, taken around atezolizumab (anti-PD-L1) treatment. The receptors originated from a man aged 55 to 69 with urothelial cancer.

This clone was seen once. V gene TRBV7-2 combines with J gene TRBJ2-2; 11 bases are shared with TRBD2. Germline V gene data show CDR1 as SGHTA and CDR2 as FQGNSA. The CDR3 is made up of 15 amino acids. V trimming: 3 bases; J trimming: 5 bases; junction bases outside the gene matches: 2. CDR3: CASSFSSGGTGELFF. DNA of the CDR3: TGTGCCAGCAGCTTTTCTAGCGGGGGGACCGGGGAGCTGTTTTTT.

This sequence joins TRBV4-3 and TRBJ2-3; D is possibly TRBD1 (6 bases). The CDR3 sequence is 18 residues long. Trimming took 0 bases from V and 0 from J, leaving 16 bases between them. Looked up from germline, CDR1 is LGHNA and CDR2 is YSLEER. In nucleotides, the CDR3 is TGCGCCAGCAGCCAAGAGACACAGACAGGATCTAGCACAGATACGCAGTATTTT. Translating gives CASSQETQTGSSTDTQYF.

V and J are TRBV28 and TRBJ2-7; TRBD2 matches at 11 bases. Trimming at V came to 5 bases and at J to 6 bases, leaving 6 bases not matched to a gene. Germline V gene sequence: CDR1 MDHEN, CDR2 SYDVKM. The length of the CDR3 is 14 residues. The CDR3 nucleotides read TGTGCCAGCAGTATTAGCGGGAGGGATAGCGAGCAGTACTTC. It translates to CASSISGRDSEQYF.

V is TRBV7-9 and J is TRBJ2-5, with TRBD2 matching 11 bases. The germline V gene encodes CDR1 SEHNR and CDR2 FQNEAQ (reference sequence). V lost 5 bases, J lost 0 bases, and 14 bases stayed unmatched. The CDR3 totals 19 residues. The CDR3 spells CASSPSLLLAGVYQETQYF. In DNA form, the CDR3 reads TGTGCCAGCAGCCCAAGTTTATTACTAGCGGGAGTGTACCAAGAGACCCAGTACTTC. Supplemented by reference TRBV7-9 and TRBJ2-5, the full variable domain reads DTGVSQNPRHKITKRGQNVTFRCDPISEHNRLYWYRQTLGQGPEFLTYFQNEAQLEKSRLLSDRFSAERPKGSFSTLEIQRTEQGDSAMYLCASSPSLLLAGVYQETQYFGPGTRLLVL.

V and J are TRBV7-3 and TRBJ2-3, with 9 bases matching TRBD2. The CDR3 totals 14 residues. CDR1 is SGHTA and CDR2 is FQGTGA in the germline V gene. The J segment lost 2 bases and the V segment lost 6 bases, leaving 3 bases of the junction unmatched. Here the CDR3 DNA reads TGTGCCAGCAGACTAGCGGGTGACACAGATACGCAGTATTTT. Amino acids: CASRLAGDTDTQYF.